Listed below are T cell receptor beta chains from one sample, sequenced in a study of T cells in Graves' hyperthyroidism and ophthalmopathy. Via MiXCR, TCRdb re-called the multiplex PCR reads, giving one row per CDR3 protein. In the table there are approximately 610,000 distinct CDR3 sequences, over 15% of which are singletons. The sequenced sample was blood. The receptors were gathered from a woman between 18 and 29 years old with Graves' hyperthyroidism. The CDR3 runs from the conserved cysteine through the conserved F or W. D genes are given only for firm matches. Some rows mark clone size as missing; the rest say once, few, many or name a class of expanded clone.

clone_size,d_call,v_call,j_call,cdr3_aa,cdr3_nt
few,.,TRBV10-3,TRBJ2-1,CAIGGDWDEQFF,TGTGCCATCGGCGGGGATTGGGATGAGCAGTTCTTC
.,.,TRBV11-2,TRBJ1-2,CASSLAFDYHGYTF,TGTGCCAGCAGCTTAGCTTTCGACTACCATGGCTACACCTTC
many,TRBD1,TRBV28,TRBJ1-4,CASTLGTGDEKLFF,TGTGCCAGCACCCTAGGGACAGGAGATGAAAAACTGTTTTTT
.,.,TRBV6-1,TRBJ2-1,CASSELVEGYNEQFF,TGTGCCAGCAGTGAGTTGGTCGAGGGGTACAATGAGCAGTTCTTC
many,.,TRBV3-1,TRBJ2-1,CASSQDRVGADEQFF,TGTGCCAGCAGCCAAGATAGGGTAGGGGCGGATGAGCAGTTCTTC
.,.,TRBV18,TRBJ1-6,CASSPDWNSPLHF,TGTGCCAGCTCACCCGATTGGAATTCACCCCTCCACTTT
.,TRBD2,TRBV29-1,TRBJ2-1,CSADSGGDEQFF,TGCAGCGCCGATAGCGGGGGAGATGAGCAGTTCTTC
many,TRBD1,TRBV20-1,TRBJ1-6,CSARAPGGGSPLHF,TGCAGTGCTAGAGCCCCAGGGGGAGGATCACCCCTCCACTTT
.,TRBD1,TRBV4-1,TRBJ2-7,CASSQEETGGYEQYF,TGCGCCAGCAGCCAAGAGGAAACAGGGGGGTACGAGCAGTACTTC
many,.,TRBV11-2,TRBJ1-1,CASSSSRKLNTEAFF,TGTGCCAGCAGCTCGAGCAGGAAATTGAACACTGAAGCTTTCTTT
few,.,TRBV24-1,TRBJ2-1,CATSPDRFIADEQFF,TGTGCCACCAGCCCGGACAGATTTATAGCCGATGAGCAGTTCTTC
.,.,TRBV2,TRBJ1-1,CASPSYREGTEAFF,TGTGCCAGCCCCTCTTACAGGGAGGGCACTGAAGCTTTCTTT
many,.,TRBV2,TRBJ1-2,CASSETARGGYTF,TGTGCCAGCAGCGAGACAGCCCGAGGGGGCTACACCTTC
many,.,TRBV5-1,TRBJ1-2,CASSFLDGYGYTF,TGCGCCAGCAGCTTCCTGGACGGCTATGGCTACACCTTC
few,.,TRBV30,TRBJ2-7,CAWSHSGSPYEQYF,TGTGCCTGGAGTCATTCCGGGTCCCCCTACGAGCAGTACTTC
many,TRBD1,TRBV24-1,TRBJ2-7,CATSDSGTGDSYEQYF,TGTGCCACCAGTGATTCGGGGACAGGGGACTCCTACGAGCAGTACTTC
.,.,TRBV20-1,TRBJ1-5,CSARVAGARGKPQHF,TGCAGTGCTAGAGTGGCGGGGGCGAGGGGGAAACCCCAGCATTTT
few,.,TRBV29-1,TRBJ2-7,CSVEQAYEQYF,TGCAGCGTTGAGCAGGCCTACGAGCAGTACTTC
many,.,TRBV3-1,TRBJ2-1,CASSQDPARNEQFF,TGTGCCAGCAGCCAAGACCCCGCTCGCAATGAGCAGTTCTTC
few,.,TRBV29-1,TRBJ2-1,CSAPVPPSYNEQFF,TGCAGCGCCCCTGTGCCTCCCTCCTACAATGAGCAGTTCTTC
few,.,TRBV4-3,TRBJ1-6,CASSQDISTANNSPLHF,TGCGCCAGCAGCCAAGATATTAGTACAGCGAATAATTCACCCCTCCACTTT
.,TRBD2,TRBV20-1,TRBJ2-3,CSAQDGGGTDTQYF,TGCAGTGCTCAGGACGGCGGGGGGACAGATACGCAGTATTTT
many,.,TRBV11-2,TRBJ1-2,CASSLDIMPGYTF,TGTGCCAGCAGCTTAGACATAATGCCGGGCTACACCTTC
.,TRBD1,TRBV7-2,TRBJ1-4,CASSPRGHNNEKLFF,TGTGCCAGCAGCCCCAGGGGGCATAATAATGAAAAACTGTTTTTT
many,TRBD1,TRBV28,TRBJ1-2,CASSLYAWDRKNYGYTF,TGTGCCAGCAGTTTATATGCCTGGGACAGGAAAAACTATGGCTACACCTTC
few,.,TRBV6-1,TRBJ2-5,CASSLFRGSQETQYF,TGTGCCAGCAGTCTATTCCGGGGATCCCAAGAGACCCAGTACTTC
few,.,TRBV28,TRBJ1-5,CASSSRGEPQHF,TGTGCCAGCAGTAGCAGGGGCGAGCCCCAGCATTTT
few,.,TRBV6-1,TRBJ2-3,CATTSSVDTQYF,TGTGCCACCACCTCATCAGTAGATACGCAGTATTTT
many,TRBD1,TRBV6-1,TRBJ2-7,CASRMTGGSFEQYF,TGTGCCAGCAGAATGACAGGGGGCTCCTTCGAGCAGTACTTC
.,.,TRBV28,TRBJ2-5,CASSRPALGGETQYF,TGTGCCAGCAGTAGGCCTGCCCTCGGCGGAGAGACCCAGTACTTC
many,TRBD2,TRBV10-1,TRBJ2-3,CASKPRTSGSRYTQYF,TGCGCCAGCAAGCCCAGGACTAGCGGGAGTAGGTATACGCAGTATTTT
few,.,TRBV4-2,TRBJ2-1,CASSQATGPYNEQFF,TGTGCCAGCAGCCAAGCCACGGGGCCTTACAATGAGCAGTTCTTC
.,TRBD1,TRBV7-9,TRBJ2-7,CAGSPTGQGSYEQYF,TGTGCCGGCAGCCCAACGGGACAGGGGTCGTACGAGCAGTACTTC
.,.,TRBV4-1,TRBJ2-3,CASSQDRTVPRGTQYF,TGCGCCAGCAGCCAAGATCGGACAGTCCCTCGGGGTACGCAGTATTTT
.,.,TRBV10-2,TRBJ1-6,CASSIPNSPLHF,TGCGCCAGCAGTATCCCTAATTCACCCCTCCACTTT
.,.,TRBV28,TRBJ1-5,CASSWAVENQPQHF,TGTGCCAGCAGTTGGGCTGTCGAAAATCAGCCCCAGCATTTT
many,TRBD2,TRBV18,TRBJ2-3,CASSPGTSGLSDTQYF,TGTGCCAGCTCACCGGGGACTAGCGGGCTCTCAGATACGCAGTATTTT
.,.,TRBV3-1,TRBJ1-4,CASSQVWRRTDATNEKLFF,TGTGCCAGCAGCCAAGTCTGGAGGAGGACAGACGCAACTAATGAAAAACTGTTTTTT
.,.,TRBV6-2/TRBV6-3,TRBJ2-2,CASSYIYTGELFF,TGTGCCAGCAGTTACATATACACCGGGGAGCTGTTTTTT
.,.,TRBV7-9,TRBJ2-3,CASSLGLAQRATDTQYF,TGTGCCAGCAGCTTGGGATTAGCCCAGAGGGCCACAGATACGCAGTATTTT
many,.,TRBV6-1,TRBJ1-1,CASRSSLNTEAFF,TGTGCCAGCAGGTCAAGTCTGAACACTGAAGCTTTCTTT
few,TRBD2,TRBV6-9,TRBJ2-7,CTSSYSRGGDYEQYF,TGTACCAGCAGTTACTCTCGGGGGGGAGACTACGAGCAGTACTTC
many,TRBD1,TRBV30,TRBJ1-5,CAWSTGQGRQPQHF,TGTGCCTGGAGTACCGGACAGGGGAGACAGCCCCAGCATTTT
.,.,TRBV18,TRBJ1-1,CASSPPSLLGGNTEAFF,TGTGCCAGCTCACCACCCTCTCTTTTGGGGGGGAACACTGAAGCTTTCTTT
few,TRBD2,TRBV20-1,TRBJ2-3,CSVRTSGKGDTQYF,TGCAGTGTACGGACTAGCGGGAAGGGAGATACGCAGTATTTT
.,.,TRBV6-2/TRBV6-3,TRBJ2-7,CASSYSGNPYEQYF,TGTGCCAGCAGTTACAGTGGGAACCCCTACGAGCAGTACTTC
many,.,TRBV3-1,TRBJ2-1,CASRLSGKVHEQFF,TGTGCCAGCAGACTATCGGGGAAGGTTCATGAGCAGTTCTTC
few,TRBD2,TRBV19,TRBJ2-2,CASSTTLAGGDTGELFF,TGTGCCAGTAGTACCACGCTAGCGGGAGGCGACACCGGGGAGCTGTTTTTT
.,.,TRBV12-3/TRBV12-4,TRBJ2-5,CASSFLDKKETQYF,TGTGCCAGCAGTTTCTTGGACAAGAAAGAGACCCAGTACTTC